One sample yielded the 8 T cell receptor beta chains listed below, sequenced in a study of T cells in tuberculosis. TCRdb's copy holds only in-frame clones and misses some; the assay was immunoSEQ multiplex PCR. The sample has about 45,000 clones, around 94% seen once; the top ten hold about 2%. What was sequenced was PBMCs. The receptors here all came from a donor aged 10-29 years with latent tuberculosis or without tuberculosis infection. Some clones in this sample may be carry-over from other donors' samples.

CDR3 nucleotides: TGTGCCAGCAGCTTGACGGTGAGCACAGATACGCAGTATTTT. Protein: CASSLTVSTDTQYF. The chain recombines TRBV5-6 with TRBJ2-3, with D hard to call. This CDR3 has 14 amino acids. V lost 1 base and J 0 bases, leaving 6 bases between the germline ends. Per germline, CDR1 SGHDT and CDR2 YYEEEE.

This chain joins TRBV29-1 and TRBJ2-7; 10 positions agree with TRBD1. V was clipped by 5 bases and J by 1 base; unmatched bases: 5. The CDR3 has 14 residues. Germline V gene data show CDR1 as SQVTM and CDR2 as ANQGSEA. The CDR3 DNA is TGCAGCGTTCAGACAGGGGGCCGTTCCTACGAGCAGTACTTC. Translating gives CSVQTGGRSYEQYF.

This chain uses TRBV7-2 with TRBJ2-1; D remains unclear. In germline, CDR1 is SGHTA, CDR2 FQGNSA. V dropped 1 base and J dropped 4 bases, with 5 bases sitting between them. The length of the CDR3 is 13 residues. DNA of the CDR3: TGTGCCAGCAGCTTAGGTCCTTACAATGAGCAGTTCTTC. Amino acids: CASSLGPYNEQFF.

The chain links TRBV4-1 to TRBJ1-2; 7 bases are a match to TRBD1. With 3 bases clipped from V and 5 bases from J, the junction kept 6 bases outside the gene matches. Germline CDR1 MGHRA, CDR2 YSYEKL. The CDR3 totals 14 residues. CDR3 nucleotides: TGCGCCAGCAGCCATACCGGGACAGCTTATGGCTACACCTTC. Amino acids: CASSHTGTAYGYTF.

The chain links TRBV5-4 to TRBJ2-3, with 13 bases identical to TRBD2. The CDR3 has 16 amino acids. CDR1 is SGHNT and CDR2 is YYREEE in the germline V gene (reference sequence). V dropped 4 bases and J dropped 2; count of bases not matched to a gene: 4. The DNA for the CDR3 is TGTGCCAGCAGCCCGGGACTAGCGGGATTCACAGATACGCAGTATTTT. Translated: CASSPGLAGFTDTQYF.

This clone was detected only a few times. CDR3 sequence (DNA): TGCGCCAGCAGCCAAGATGTCGGGGGAATTCACACTGAAGCTTTCTTT. Its protein is CASSQDVGGIHTEAFF. The V and J genes are TRBV4-3 and TRBJ1-1; D may be TRBD1 (5 bases). Trimming stripped 0 bases from V and 3 bases from J, with 14 bases between. This CDR3 comprises 16 residues. Per germline, CDR1 LGHNA and CDR2 YSLEER.

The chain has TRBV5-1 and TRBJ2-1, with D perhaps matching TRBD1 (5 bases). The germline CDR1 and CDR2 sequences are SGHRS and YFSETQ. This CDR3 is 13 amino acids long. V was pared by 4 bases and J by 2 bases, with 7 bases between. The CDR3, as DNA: TGCGCCAGCAGCCCAGGGACCTACAATGAGCAGTTCTTC. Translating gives CASSPGTYNEQFF.

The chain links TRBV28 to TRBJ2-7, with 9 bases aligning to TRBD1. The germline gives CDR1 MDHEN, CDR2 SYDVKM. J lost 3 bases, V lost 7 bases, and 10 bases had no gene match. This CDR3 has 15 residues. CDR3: CASTFAGTGHYEQYF. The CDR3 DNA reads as TGTGCCAGCACCTTTGCCGGGACAGGGCACTACGAGCAGTACTTC.